This TCR beta chain was identified in a study of blood T cell repertoires in COVID-19. Study details: COVID-19 samples collected from the United States, Italy and Spain covered acute and convalescent phases.

Clinical history reported by participants formed the basis on which cohorts were assigned. Either two negative PCRs, clearance, or symptom resolution qualified Cohort 3 donors as recovered. Clones were read by immunoSEQ multiplex PCR, and TCRdb kept only the in-frame ones, dropping some. Of 300,000 to 350,000 clones listed, around 90% are singletons. The source of this sequence is a woman in her late teens or twenties who had recovered from COVID-19. Material: PBMCs or T cells enriched from blood (not recorded which).

CDR3 in DNA: TGTGCCACCAGCAGGATCCCAGTGGTTGTGGGGGCCTATGGCTACACCTTC. Encoded protein: CATSRIPVVVGAYGYTF. The rearrangement links TRBV15 to TRBJ1-2, with D maybe TRBD1 (6 bases). This CDR3 region has 17 residues. V was pared by 3 bases and J by 4 bases, with 21 bases between. Germline V gene sequence: CDR1 LNHNV, CDR2 YYDKDF (reference sequence).